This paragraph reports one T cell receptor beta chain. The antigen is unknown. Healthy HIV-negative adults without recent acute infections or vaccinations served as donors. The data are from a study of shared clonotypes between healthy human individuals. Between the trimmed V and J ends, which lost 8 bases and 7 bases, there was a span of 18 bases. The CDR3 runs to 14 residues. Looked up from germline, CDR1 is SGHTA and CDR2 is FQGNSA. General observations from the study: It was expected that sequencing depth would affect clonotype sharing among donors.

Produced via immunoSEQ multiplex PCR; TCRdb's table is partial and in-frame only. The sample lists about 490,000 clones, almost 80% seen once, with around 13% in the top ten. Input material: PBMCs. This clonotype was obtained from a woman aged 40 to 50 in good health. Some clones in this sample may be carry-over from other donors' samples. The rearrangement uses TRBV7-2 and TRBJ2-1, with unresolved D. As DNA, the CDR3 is TGTGCCAGCGCCCCCGGTGGAAGCGTGAATGAGCAGTTCTTC. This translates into CASAPGGSVNEQFF. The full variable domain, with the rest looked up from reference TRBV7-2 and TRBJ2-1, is GAGVSQSPSNKVTEKGKDVELRCDPISGHTALYWYRQSLGQGLEFLIYFQGNSAPDKSGLPSDRFSAERTGGSVSTLTIQRTQQEDSAVYLCASAPGGSVNEQFFGPGTRLTVL.